The 25 T cell receptor beta chains given below trace back to one sample, sequenced in a study of human thymus T cells. The thymus tissue came from resections taken during corrective heart surgery. Libraries were prepared by immunoSEQ multiplex PCR; TCRdb keeps only in-frame clonotypes and omits some of them. The sample has some 78,000 clones, about 96% seen once. The sequenced material came from thymus tissue. Receptor source: a boy less than two years old with a congenital heart defect but otherwise immunologically healthy.

The DNA of the CDR3 is TGTGCCAGCTCACCCCCGGGACCCCAGAGCTCCTACAATGAGCAGTTCTTC. It encodes CASSPPGPQSSYNEQFF. The chain couples TRBV18 to TRBJ2-1; perhaps D is TRBD1 or TRBD2 (5 bases each). V gave up 3 bases and J gave up 0 bases, with 15 bases separating them. The germline V gene has CDR1 KGHSH and CDR2 LQKENI. This CDR3 is built from 17 residues.

The J gene is TRBJ1-1, the V gene TRBV20-1; D is unresolved. CDR1 DFQATT and CDR2 SNEGSKA come from the germline V gene (reference sequence). V gave up 3 bases and J gave up 11 bases, with 13 bases separating them. The CDR3 runs 11 residues. As DNA, the CDR3 is TGCAGTGCTAGGACCCAAGATGAGGCTTTCTTT. This sequence encodes CSARTQDEAFF.

The CDR3 sequence: CAVSPGTTTYNEQFF. In DNA, the CDR3 is TGTGCCGTATCCCCCGGGACCACTACCTACAATGAGCAGTTCTTC. The V and J genes are TRBV6-6 and TRBJ2-1, with D perhaps assigned TRBD1 or TRBD2 (5 bases each). The CDR3 is 15 residues long. Germline loops: CDR1 MNHNY, CDR2 SVGAGI (reference sequence). Trimming left V 11 bases short and J 2 bases short, with 19 bases between.

This sequence joins TRBV27 and TRBJ2-3, with TRBD2 identical over 11 bases. J was trimmed by 0 bases and V by 5 bases; bases with no gene match: 13. CDR3 length: 19 amino acids. Germline V gene data show CDR1 as MNHEY and CDR2 as SMNVEV (reference sequence). CDR3 in DNA: TGTGCCAGCAGTCGCAATTCCTTAGCGGGGGGGCGGAGCACAGATACGCAGTATTTT. Translation: CASSRNSLAGGRSTDTQYF.

V usage is TRBV29-1 and J usage is TRBJ2-1, with 10 bases lining up with TRBD1. The trim removed 5 bases at V and 7 bases at J, leaving 5 bases unmatched. Germline CDR1 reads SQVTM; CDR2 reads ANQGSEA. The CDR3 sequence is 13 residues long. Written as DNA, the CDR3 is TGCAGCGTTCCGGGACAGGGGATTAATGAGCAGTTCTTC. Amino acids: CSVPGQGINEQFF.

The chain has TRBV18 and TRBJ2-7, with D possibly being TRBD2 (5 bases). Germline CDR1 and CDR2: KGHSH and LQKENI. V dropped 3 bases and J dropped 4 bases, with 13 bases sitting between them. The CDR3 runs 14 residues. The CDR3 loop reads CASSPRTVPYEQYF. The CDR3 DNA reads as TGTGCCAGCTCACCTAGGACTGTCCCATACGAGCAGTACTTC.

The genes are TRBV6-5 and TRBJ2-1; TRBD1 might be the D (6 bases). The V and J ends lost 0 bases and 5 bases respectively, with 11 bases between them. The CDR3 is 15 amino acids. Germline CDR1 reads MNHEY; CDR2 reads SVGAGI. Here the CDR3 reads CASSYSSQGNNEQFF. The CDR3 DNA reads TGTGCCAGCAGTTACTCGTCCCAGGGGAACAATGAGCAGTTCTTC.

The chain has TRBV18 and TRBJ1-6, with D possibly TRBD1 on 5 matching bases. The CDR3 loop spans 17 amino acids. The V gene lost 3 bases and the J gene lost 4 bases, with 16 bases spanning the gap. Germline assignment: CDR1 KGHSH and CDR2 LQKENI. CDR3 nucleotides: TGTGCCAGCTCACCGGAGAGGGGTGGGGGTTATAATTCACCCCTCCACTTT. Its translation is CASSPERGGGYNSPLHF.

The chain joins TRBV28 to TRBJ1-4; 9 nucleotides match TRBD1. V lost 3 bases, J lost 4 bases, and 6 bases stayed unmatched. The CDR3 extends over 16 amino acids. Germline CDR1 is MDHEN and CDR2 is SYDVKM. CDR3 sequence (DNA): TGTGCCAGCAGTTTCCACTGGACAGGGGTTAATGAAAAACTGTTTTTT. This codes for CASSFHWTGVNEKLFF.

V gene TRBV5-6 combines with J gene TRBJ1-4, with D possibly being TRBD1 (6 bases). V shed 0 bases and J shed 4 bases, with 16 bases lying between them. The CDR3 has 17 residues. Per germline, CDR1 SGHDT and CDR2 YYEEEE. For the CDR3, the DNA is TGTGCCAGCAGCTTGGCCGGCAGGGGAAACTATAATGAAAAACTGTTTTTT. Translation gives CASSLAGRGNYNEKLFF.

This chain links TRBV4-3 with TRBJ1-5; TRBD1 matches 10 bases. Germline CDR1 and CDR2: LGHNA and YSLEER. Trimming removed 3 bases from V and 0 bases from J; junction bases left unmatched: 5. The CDR3 has 17 residues. CDR3 nucleotide sequence: TGCGCCAGCAGCCAGTGGACAGGGGGATATAGCAATCAGCCCCAGCATTTT. Translated, it gives CASSQWTGGYSNQPQHF.

The chain recombines TRBV4-3 with TRBJ1-1; D may be TRBD1 (5 bases). Germline CDR1 reads LGHNA; CDR2 reads YSLEER. There are 14 residues in the CDR3. Deletions cut 1 base from V and 1 base from J, with 7 bases between. CDR3 residues: CASSQVGGNTEAFF. The DNA for the CDR3 is TGCGCCAGCAGCCAAGTCGGGGGGAACACTGAAGCTTTCTTT.

This clone has just a few counts. This chain joins TRBV5-6 and TRBJ2-7, with TRBD1 matching 7 bases. There are 17 residues in the CDR3. CDR1 SGHDT and CDR2 YYEEEE come from the germline V gene. Trimming removed 3 bases from V and 3 bases from J; junction bases left unmatched: 15. DNA for the CDR3: TGTGCCAGCAGCTCGGGGACAGCCCTCCTCCCCATCTACGAGCAGTACTTC. Its protein product is CASSSGTALLPIYEQYF. Looking up the rest from reference TRBV5-6 and TRBJ2-7 gives the full variable domain: DAGVTQSPTHLIKTRGQQVTLRCSPKSGHDTVSWYQQALGQGPQFIFQYYEEEERQRGNFPDRFSGHQFPNYSSELNVNALLLGDSALYLCASSSGTALLPIYEQYFGPGTRLTVT.

The gene calls are TRBV5-1 and TRBJ1-1; weak D call: TRBD1 (6 bases). The CDR3 runs to 14 residues. Trimming took 6 bases from V and 4 from J, leaving 16 bases between them. The germline CDR1 and CDR2 sequences are SGHRS and YFSETQ. The DNA for the CDR3 is TGCGCCAGCACCCTAAACCGGGACACCACTGAAGCTTTCTTT. Protein product: CASTLNRDTTEAFF.

V is TRBV7-8 and J is TRBJ2-7; D possibly corresponds to TRBD2 (6 bases). Germline V gene lookup returns CDR1 SGHVS and CDR2 FQNEAQ. CDR3 length: 16 residues. The V end lost 2 bases, the J end lost 1 base, and 15 bases lay between the germline ends. The CDR3 region has the DNA TGTGCCAGCAGCTTAAGGTCGGACTACCAATCCTACGAGCAGTACTTC. Its protein is CASSLRSDYQSYEQYF. The full variable domain, its missing parts supplied by reference TRBV7-8 and TRBJ2-7, is GAGVSQSPRYKVAKRGQDVALRCDPISGHVSLFWYQQALGQGPEFLTYFQNEAQLDKSGLPSDRFFAERPEGSVSTLKIQRTQQEDSAVYLCASSLRSDYQSYEQYFGPGTRLTVT.

This chain connects TRBV4-1 to TRBJ2-7; a possible D gene is TRBD2 (5 bases). Between the trimmed V and J ends, which lost 1 base and 5 bases, there was a span of 9 bases. The germline V gene encodes CDR1 MGHRA and CDR2 YSYEKL. The CDR3 consists of 13 residues. In nucleotides, the CDR3 is TGCGCCAGCAGCCAAGCTCTAGCAAACGAGCAGTACTTC. It encodes CASSQALANEQYF.

The CDR3 DNA is TGTGCCAGCAGCCCAGGGACAGGGGGGGTCGACGAGCAGTACTTC. Translated, it gives CASSPGTGGVDEQYF. J is TRBJ2-7 and V is TRBV7-2; 11 bases fit TRBD1. V dropped 5 bases and J dropped 5; count of bases not matched to a gene: 8. The CDR3 contains 15 residues. Per germline, CDR1 SGHTA and CDR2 FQGNSA.

The genes are TRBV5-1 and TRBJ1-1; no clear D. V was cut by 4 bases and J by 4 bases, with 14 bases left in between. This CDR3 has 14 amino acids. Germline V gene sequence: CDR1 SGHRS, CDR2 YFSETQ. Written as DNA, the CDR3 is TGCGCCAGCAGCCTCGACCCCGGAGGCACTGAAGCTTTCTTT. Its translation is CASSLDPGGTEAFF.

This chain connects TRBV4-3 to TRBJ2-1; 9 bases align to TRBD2. The CDR3 has 16 residues. The V segment lost 0 bases and the J segment 7 bases; nucleotides outside the gene matches: 7. The germline CDR1 and CDR2 sequences are LGHNA and YSLEER. In nucleotides, the CDR3 is TGCGCCAGCAGCCAAGAACCTAGCGGGGCGTATAATGAGCAGTTCTTC. This sequence encodes CASSQEPSGAYNEQFF.

The rearrangement links TRBV15 to TRBJ2-2; either TRBD1 or TRBD2 may supply D (6 bases each). Germline V gene data show CDR1 as LNHNV and CDR2 as YYDKDF (reference sequence). The CDR3 length is 17 residues. The V and J ends lost 0 bases and 2 bases respectively, with 13 bases between them. The CDR3 is CATSRDKSGANTGELFF. CDR3 DNA: TGTGCCACCAGCAGAGATAAGTCGGGGGCCAACACCGGGGAGCTGTTTTTT.

This clone is a singleton in its sample. The rearrangement links TRBV7-7 to TRBJ2-3; possibly TRBD2 for D (6 bases). This CDR3 spans 14 amino acids. CDR1 and CDR2 (germline): SSHAT, FNYEAQ (reference sequence). Trimming left V 2 bases short and J 4 bases short, with 10 bases between. CDR3 sequence reads: CASSLRGTPDTQYF. CDR3 in DNA: TGTGCCAGCAGCTTACGCGGGACGCCAGATACGCAGTATTTT. Looking up the rest from reference TRBV7-7 and TRBJ2-3 gives the full variable domain: GAGVSQSPRYKVTKRGQDVTLRCDPISSHATLYWYQQALGQGPEFLTYFNYEAQPDKSGLPSDRFSAERPEGSISTLTIQRTEQRDSAMYRCASSLRGTPDTQYFGPGTRLTVL.

The chain joins TRBV7-2 to TRBJ1-5; 9 bases map to TRBD1. Looked up from germline, CDR1 is SGHTA and CDR2 is FQGNSA. J was trimmed by 5 bases and V by 3 bases; bases with no gene match: 2. This CDR3 comprises 14 residues. CDR3 residues: CASSLTGGDQPQHF. CDR3 DNA sequence: TGTGCCAGCAGCTTGACAGGGGGAGATCAGCCCCAGCATTTT. Filled out from reference TRBV7-2 and TRBJ1-5, the complete variable domain reads GAGVSQSPSNKVTEKGKDVELRCDPISGHTALYWYRQSLGQGLEFLIYFQGNSAPDKSGLPSDRFSAERTGGSVSTLTIQRTQQEDSAVYLCASSLTGGDQPQHFGDGTRLSIL.

The chain has TRBV6-1 and TRBJ1-5, with 10 bases fitting TRBD1. Per the germline V gene, CDR1 is MNHNS and CDR2 is SASEGT. Trimming took 0 bases from V and 5 from J; bases not matched to a gene: 13. CDR3 length equals 19 residues. The CDR3 DNA sequence: TGTGCCAGCAGTGAAGCAAAGCCAGCGGACAGGGGGTGGGATCAGCCCCAGCATTTT. Its protein is CASSEAKPADRGWDQPQHF.

This chain connects TRBV18 to TRBJ2-7, with D perhaps TRBD1 (6 bases). V lost 2 bases, J lost 5 bases, and 13 bases lay in between. This CDR3 has 14 amino acids. Per the germline V gene, CDR1 is KGHSH and CDR2 is LQKENI. The CDR3: CASSPAGVVHEQYF. The CDR3 DNA sequence: TGTGCCAGCTCACCAGCAGGGGTCGTCCACGAGCAGTACTTC.

This clone was counted a few times. The J gene is TRBJ1-2, the V gene TRBV11-2; 10 bases align to TRBD1. V lost 3 bases and J lost 9; bases outside the gene matches: 4. The CDR3 is made up of 13 amino acids. The germline V gene encodes CDR1 SGHAT and CDR2 FQNNGV. The CDR3 DNA is TGTGCCAGCAGCTTCGGGACAGGGGAGAGCTACACCTTC. This gives the protein CASSFGTGESYTF.